These 14 T cell receptor beta chains were sequenced from one sample in a study of blood T cell repertoires in COVID-19. Assay used: immunoSEQ multiplex PCR; TCRdb lists only in-frame clones, some missing. This sample has roughly 340,000 clones, with more than 70% found just once. Material for sequencing was peripheral blood. These TCRs come from a woman aged 70-85 years with COVID-19, enrolled during active disease.

This clone was detected once. The rearrangement uses TRBV19 and TRBJ1-4; a weak D match, TRBD1 (6 bases). The CDR3 runs to 16 residues. CDR1 and CDR2 (germline): LNHDA, SQIVND (reference sequence). V was pared by 3 bases and J by 7 bases, with 18 bases between. CDR3 loop: CASSIGRYLRGEKLFF. The CDR3 nucleotides are TGTGCCAGTAGTATCGGGCGGTACCTCAGGGGTGAAAAACTGTTTTTT.

V gene TRBV25-1 combines with J gene TRBJ1-6; perhaps TRBD1 as D (5 bases). The ends were cut back, 5 bases at V and 15 bases at J, with 14 bases in the middle. The CDR3 has 12 amino acids. Germline V gene data show CDR1 as MGHDK and CDR2 as SYGVNS. Here the CDR3 DNA reads TGTGCCAGCAGTCCCCGGGGGGTAGTCCTCCACTTT. As protein: CASSPRGVVLHF.

This chain connects TRBV6-5 to TRBJ2-7, with D possibly matching TRBD1 (7 bases). Trimming took 4 bases from V and 2 from J, leaving 18 bases between them. CDR3 length equals 16 residues. Germline V gene lookup returns CDR1 MNHEY and CDR2 SVGAGI. CDR3 nucleotides: TGTGCCAGCAGTTCAATAAGTCAGGGGGGACCCTACGAGCAGTACTTC. Translation gives CASSSISQGGPYEQYF.

CDR3 residues: CASRGTQGTYEQYF. The CDR3 DNA reads TGTGCCAGCAGAGGGACGCAGGGGACCTACGAGCAGTACTTC. V is TRBV2 and J is TRBJ2-7, with D possibly matching TRBD1 (6 bases). V lost 6 bases, J lost 2 bases, and 14 bases lay in between. Germline V lookup: CDR1 SNHLY, CDR2 FYNNEI. The CDR3 has 14 residues. Using reference TRBV2 and TRBJ2-7 for the parts outside the CDR3, the full variable domain is EPEVTQTPSHQVTQMGQEVILRCVPISNHLYFYWYRQILGQKVEFLVSFYNNEISEKSEIFDDQFSVERPDGSNFTLKIRSTKLEDSAMYFCASRGTQGTYEQYFGPGTRLTVT.

The chain joins TRBV2 to TRBJ2-7, with TRBD1 as a possible D gene (5 bases). This CDR3 comprises 14 residues. V dropped 5 bases and J dropped 2 bases, with 13 bases sitting between them. Germline V CDR1 and CDR2: SNHLY, FYNNEI. The CDR3 nucleotides read TGTGCCAGCAGTAGGGGCCAGATCCCCTACGAGCAGTACTTC. Translation gives CASSRGQIPYEQYF.

The chain uses TRBV18 and TRBJ2-7; D might be TRBD1 (6 bases). Trimming left V 2 bases short and J 6 bases short, with 11 bases between. The CDR3 is made up of 13 amino acids. The germline CDR1 and CDR2 sequences are KGHSH and LQKENI. CDR3 region: CASSPARGSEQYF. The CDR3 DNA sequence: TGTGCCAGCTCACCAGCCAGGGGTTCCGAGCAGTACTTC. Using reference TRBV18 and TRBJ2-7 for the parts outside the CDR3, the full variable domain is NAGVMQNPRHLVRRRGQEARLRCSPMKGHSHVYWYRQLPEEGLKFMVYLQKENIIDESGMPKERFSAEFPKEGPSILRIQQVVRGDSAAYFCASSPARGSEQYFGPGTRLTVT.

The chain employs TRBV6-1 and TRBJ2-1; TRBD2 might be the D (6 bases). Germline CDR1 MNHNS, CDR2 SASEGT. This CDR3 spans 17 amino acids. Deletions cut 2 bases from V and 0 bases from J, with 14 bases between. CDR3 coding DNA: TGTGCCAGCAGTGAATCCCCTGGGGGGACCTCCTACAATGAGCAGTTCTTC. It encodes CASSESPGGTSYNEQFF.

The chain employs TRBV29-1 and TRBJ1-2, with TRBD1 as a possible D gene (5 bases). V lost 6 bases to trimming and J lost 5 bases, with 13 bases between them. This CDR3 comprises 12 residues. CDR1 and CDR2 (germline): SQVTM, ANQGSEA. CDR3 residues: CSVLIRAYGYTF. DNA for the CDR3: TGCAGCGTACTAATCAGGGCTTATGGCTACACCTTC.

CDR3 loop: CATSSPGQGYNEQFF. As DNA, the CDR3 is TGTGCCACCAGCTCCCCGGGACAGGGGTACAATGAGCAGTTCTTC. The chain employs TRBV24-1 and TRBJ2-1; 10 bases match TRBD1. Germline lookup yields CDR1 KGHDR and CDR2 SFDVKD. Unmatched junction bases numbered 6, after V lost 7 bases and J lost 4 bases. There are 15 residues in the CDR3.

The chain employs TRBV4-3 and TRBJ2-5; 9 bases line up with TRBD2. Germline CDR1 is LGHNA and CDR2 is YSLEER. The CDR3 has 16 amino acids. The junction had 3 bases not matched to a gene; V was cut back by 1 base and J by 0 bases. The CDR3 DNA follows: TGCGCCAGCAGCCAAGGGCGGGGGGGGTACCAAGAGACCCAGTACTTC. This codes for CASSQGRGGYQETQYF.

V usage is TRBV5-6 and J usage is TRBJ1-2; the D is unclear. The CDR3 sequence is 11 residues long. From germline, CDR1 is SGHDT and CDR2 YYEEEE. Trimming left V 0 bases short and J 10 bases short, with 7 bases between. Here the CDR3 reads CASSLGAAYTF. DNA for the CDR3: TGTGCCAGCAGCTTGGGGGCAGCCTACACCTTC.

CDR3 sequence: CAWSGGGVRYNEQFF. The CDR3 nucleotides read TGTGCCTGGAGTGGTGGGGGGGTCCGTTACAATGAGCAGTTCTTC. The chain links TRBV30 to TRBJ2-1; 7 bases map to TRBD2. The V gene's germline CDR1 is GTSNPN and CDR2 SVGIG (reference sequence). The trim removed 1 base at V and 4 bases at J, leaving 7 bases unmatched. This CDR3 is built from 15 residues.

The rearrangement uses TRBV6-6 and TRBJ1-1; unclear D gene. Germline values: CDR1 MNHNY, CDR2 SVGAGI (reference sequence). The CDR3 covers 14 residues. V dropped 6 bases and J dropped 6 bases, with 17 bases sitting between them. CDR3 bases: TGTGCCAGCAGCCGGACTGCCGGACTCCCTGAAGCTTTCTTT. Residues: CASSRTAGLPEAFF.

The gene calls are TRBV10-1 and TRBJ2-2; D unresolved. Germline-derived CDR1 and CDR2 are WNHNN and SYGVQD (reference sequence). CDR3 length equals 17 residues. V lost 0 bases, J lost 0 bases, and 11 bases lay in between. CDR3 in amino acids: CASSESYRQANTGELFF. The CDR3 nucleotides are TGCGCCAGCAGTGAGTCTTATAGGCAGGCGAACACCGGGGAGCTGTTTTTT.